This TCR beta chain emerged from a study of T cells in Graves' hyperthyroidism and ophthalmopathy. In its sample, this clonotype was seen a few times. Authors of the study amplified TCR beta CDR3 regions from RNA transcripts. HTBI primers were used for first-round RT-PCR of the TCR CDR3. TCRdb called the multiplex PCR reads again in MiXCR, with one record for every CDR3 protein. The table includes about 540,000 distinct CDR3 sequences, approximately 44% detected once. From germline, CDR1 is SEHNR and CDR2 FQNEAQ (reference sequence). The CDR3 contains 15 residues. Trimming took off 3 bases at V and 0 bases at J, with 11 bases between the two ends.

V and J are TRBV7-9 and TRBJ1-2; no clear D. This receptor was identified in a woman between 18 and 30 years old with Graves' hyperthyroidism. The material sequenced was peripheral blood or thyroid tissue (not recorded which). The CDR3 is CASSFLPVTNYGYTF. The CDR3 bases are TGTGCCAGCAGCTTCCTGCCCGTAACTAACTATGGCTACACCTTC. The full variable domain, its missing parts supplied by reference TRBV7-9 and TRBJ1-2, is DTGVSQNPRHKITKRGQNVTFRCDPISEHNRLYWYRQTLGQGPEFLTYFQNEAQLEKSRLLSDRFSAERPKGSFSTLEIQRTEQGDSAMYLCASSFLPVTNYGYTFGSGTRLTVV.